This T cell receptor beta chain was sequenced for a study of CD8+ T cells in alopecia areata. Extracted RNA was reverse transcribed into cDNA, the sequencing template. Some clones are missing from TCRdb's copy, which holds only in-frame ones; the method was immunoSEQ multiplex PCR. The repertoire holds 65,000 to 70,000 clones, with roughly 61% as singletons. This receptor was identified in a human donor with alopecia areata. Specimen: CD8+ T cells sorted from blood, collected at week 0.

CDR3 DNA sequence: TGTGCCAGCAGCCCATGGGCTGCCACAGATACGCAGTATTTT. It is translated as CASSPWAATDTQYF. The V and J genes are TRBV7-2 and TRBJ2-3; the D is unclear. V lost 5 bases and J lost 2, with 11 bases in between. Per germline, CDR1 SGHTA and CDR2 FQGNSA. The CDR3 loop spans 14 amino acids.